The T cell receptor beta chain described here comes from a study of T cells after yellow fever vaccination. TCRdb reprocessed the 5' RACE reads with MiXCR, giving one entry per CDR3 protein. The sample yields some 350,000 distinct CDR3 sequences, roughly 4% seen once. Study conclusions and caveats: Most clones from primary vaccination were detected again post-booster (96% CD4, roughly 85% CD8).

This clonotype was seen many times. The target antigen is unknown. Between the trimmed V and J ends, which lost 5 bases and 0 bases, there was a span of 12 bases. CDR1 MNHEY and CDR2 SMNVEV come from the germline V gene (reference sequence). This CDR3 region has 15 residues. The clonotype comes from a young man who received the YFV17D yellow fever vaccine. The sample consisted of PBMCs, taken 5 days after the yellow fever booster vaccination. V gene TRBV27 combines with J gene TRBJ2-3; D not certain. CDR3 in DNA: TGTGCCAGCAGTCCCCTCCATACAAGCACAGATACGCAGTATTTT. Translation gives CASSPLHTSTDTQYF.